The sequence of this T cell receptor (beta chain) was determined in a study of T-cell reconstitution after alpha-beta-depleted transplantation in children. Study-level points and caveats: Day-60 TCRbeta diversity that was high in some patients was derived from surviving recipient T cells and thymic progenitors. Once a year had passed after transplant, T-cell counts and diversity came mostly from newly produced T cells. After transplant, at about two months, alpha-beta T cells were reportedly derived from several hundred expanded graft clones.

The library targeted TCRbeta and was prepared with unique molecular identifiers. From the PCR reads, TCRdb called clonotypes with MiXCR, one entry per CDR3 protein. In the table there are 40,000 to 60,000 distinct CDR3 sequences, about 9% of which are singletons. A word on this clonotype: Antigen specificity is unknown.

Germline V gives CDR1 KGHSH, CDR2 LQKENI. J gave up 5 bases and V 0 bases, and 15 bases lay outside the gene matches. The CDR3 has 19 amino acids. The rearrangement links TRBV18 to TRBJ2-2; 7 bases fit TRBD1. This TCR derives from a male patient aged 2-15 years who had a stem cell transplant for chronic granulomatous disease, so the T cells may come from the graft donor. Sequenced here: PBMCs, mostly from graft donor cells, sampled 60 days after TCRalphabeta/CD19-depleted stem cell transplant. CDR3 in DNA: TGTGCCAGCTCACCACCGAAGGGGCGAAGAGGGGGCCGGACCGGGGAGCTGTTTTTT. Its protein is CASSPPKGRRGGRTGELFF.